These T cell receptor beta chains were read from a single sample in a study of blood T cell repertoires in COVID-19. Only in-frame clones appear in the TCRdb table, and some are missing; sequencing was by immunoSEQ multiplex PCR. The sample yields some 200,000 clones, approximately 94% seen once. Sequencing was done on a sample of peripheral blood. The receptors come from a man younger than 45 with COVID-19, enrolled during active disease. The CDR3 runs from the conserved cysteine through the conserved F or W. A D gene is named only where the DNA matches it firmly. The listing skips clone size in some rows; elsewhere it reads once, few, many or a size class.

cdr3_aa cdr3_nt d_call v_call clone_size j_call
CASSMSSYNEQFF TGTGCCAGCAGTATGAGCTCCTACAATGAGCAGTTCTTC . TRBV27 . TRBJ2-1
CASSPGPNQETQYF TGCGCCAGCAGCCCAGGGCCAAATCAAGAGACCCAGTACTTC . TRBV5-1 . TRBJ2-5
CAWRPQGDQETQYF TGTGCCTGGAGACCACAGGGGGACCAAGAGACCCAGTACTTC TRBD1 TRBV30 . TRBJ2-5
CASSSRGGAFEEKLFF TGTGCCAGTAGTAGCCGTGGGGGGGCGTTTGAGGAAAAACTGTTTTTT . TRBV19 . TRBJ1-4
CASSKVRRPDLTDTQYF TGTGCCAGCAGCAAAGTGAGGCGGCCCGATCTCACAGATACGCAGTATTTT . TRBV21-1 . TRBJ2-3
CASSSEGGTGGQPQHF TGTGCCAGCAGCTCGGAGGGAGGGACAGGGGGTCAGCCCCAGCATTTT TRBD1 TRBV7-9 . TRBJ1-5
CASSPTPMTGAGEAFF TGCGCCAGCAGCCCTACACCCATGACAGGGGCGGGTGAAGCTTTCTTT TRBD1 TRBV5-1 . TRBJ1-1
CASSQTGQAIYEQYF TGTGCCAGCAGTCAAACGGGACAGGCGATCTACGAGCAGTACTTC TRBD1 TRBV3-1/TRBV3-2 . TRBJ2-7
CASRDPGSIEQFF TGTGCCAGCAGGGACCCCGGGAGTATTGAGCAGTTCTTC . TRBV2 . TRBJ2-1
CASRRDRGRSPLHF TGTGCCAGCAGACGAGACAGGGGGCGATCACCCCTCCACTTT TRBD1 TRBV7-2 . TRBJ1-6
CASSPTVGGTEAFF TGTGCCAGCAGCCCTACGGTCGGGGGCACTGAAGCTTTCTTT . TRBV11-2 . TRBJ1-1
CAAAYGNTIYF TGTGCCGCGGCTTATGGAAACACCATATATTTT . TRBV6-5 . TRBJ1-3
CASSIPGLETQYF TGTGCCAGTAGTATCCCGGGACTAGAGACCCAGTACTTC . TRBV19 . TRBJ2-5
CASEQSGNEQFF TGTGCCAGCGAGCAGAGCGGGAATGAGCAGTTCTTC . TRBV2 . TRBJ2-1
CASSLIVGQVYGYTF TGTGCCAGCAGCTTAATTGTTGGGCAGGTATATGGCTACACCTTC . TRBV7-2 . TRBJ1-2
CASSQLGPAGHDAHTDTQYF TGTGCCAGCAGCCAACTGGGCCCAGCGGGGCACGACGCCCACACAGATACGCAGTATTTT TRBD2 TRBV4-2 . TRBJ2-3
CASRKGQGGTEAFF TGTGCCAGCAGGAAGGGACAGGGGGGGACTGAAGCTTTCTTT TRBD1 TRBV6-5 . TRBJ1-1
CASSVYRDRGTGELFF TGTGCCAGTAGTGTTTACCGGGACAGGGGAACCGGGGAGCTGTTTTTT TRBD1 TRBV19 . TRBJ2-2
CASSGTGNTGELFF TGTGCCAGCAGTGGGACAGGGAACACCGGGGAGCTGTTTTTT TRBD1 TRBV11-3 . TRBJ2-2
CASSLETRGANVLTF TGTGCCAGCAGCTTAGAAACTCGTGGGGCCAACGTCCTGACTTTC . TRBV7-2 . TRBJ2-6
CASSPRTSGGAGKTQYF TGTGCCAGCAGCCCTAGGACTAGCGGGGGGGCCGGGAAGACCCAGTACTTC TRBD2 TRBV3-1/TRBV3-2 . TRBJ2-5
CASSYRDGYTF TGTGCCAGCAGTTACAGGGATGGCTACACCTTC . TRBV28 once TRBJ1-2
CASSQDQLTSYNEQFF TGTGCCAGCAGCCAAGACCAACTAACATCATACAATGAGCAGTTCTTC . TRBV3-1/TRBV3-2 . TRBJ2-1
CASSQDPQDRDGNYEQYF TGCGCCAGCAGCCAAGATCCGCAGGACAGGGATGGGAACTACGAGCAGTACTTC TRBD1 TRBV4-1 once TRBJ2-7
CASSYSGDSGNTIYF TGTGCCAGCAGTTATTCCGGGGACTCTGGAAACACCATATATTTT . TRBV6-5 . TRBJ1-3
CASIQERDNYYEQYF TGTGCCAGCATCCAAGAAAGGGACAACTACTACGAGCAGTACTTC . TRBV2 . TRBJ2-7
CASSFDRGNEQYF TGTGCCAGCAGCTTCGACAGGGGAAACGAGCAGTACTTC TRBD1 TRBV5-4 . TRBJ2-7
CASSADRQIYEQYF TGTGCCAGCAGCGCCGACAGACAGATCTACGAGCAGTACTTC . TRBV7-9 . TRBJ2-7
CAISESPADGYTF TGTGCCATCAGTGAGTCTCCCGCAGATGGCTACACCTTC . TRBV10-3 . TRBJ1-2
CASSVMSTSYQETQYF TGTGCCAGCAGCGTAATGAGTACCTCGTACCAAGAGACCCAGTACTTC . TRBV9 . TRBJ2-5
CASSLYGSIETQYF TGTGCCAGCAGCTTATACGGTTCGATTGAGACCCAGTACTTC . TRBV7-9 . TRBJ2-5
CASRRVPGANNSPLHF TGCGCCAGCAGGCGGGTTCCAGGGGCCAATAATTCACCCCTCCACTTT . TRBV5-1 . TRBJ1-6
CSEGNLERAFF TGCAGTGAAGGAAACCTCGAGCGAGCTTTCTTT . TRBV20-1 . TRBJ1-1
CASSLWASGGHNEQFF TGTGCCAGCAGCTTATGGGCTAGCGGGGGGCACAATGAGCAGTTCTTC TRBD2 TRBV7-2 . TRBJ2-1
CASSLFPGTDNSPLHF TGTGCCAGCAGCTTGTTTCCTGGGACAGATAATTCACCCCTCCACTTT TRBD1 TRBV5-6 . TRBJ1-6
CASSYLGQEVEKLFF TGTGCCAGCAGTTACCTGGGACAGGAGGTTGAAAAACTGTTTTTT TRBD1 TRBV6-6 . TRBJ1-4
CASSLGQYEKLFF TGTGCCAGCAGCTTAGGACAGTATGAAAAACTGTTTTTT . TRBV11-2 . TRBJ1-4
CASSPYRTGSDSGNTIYF TGTGCCAGCTCACCATACAGGACAGGGTCCGATTCTGGAAACACCATATATTTT TRBD1 TRBV18 . TRBJ1-3
CASSQETRGANSPLHF TGTGCCAGCAGCCAAGAGACTAGGGGTGCCAATTCACCCCTCCACTTT . TRBV4-2 . TRBJ1-6
CASSFELRTGGGYTF TGTGCCAGCAGTTTCGAGCTCAGGACAGGGGGCGGCTACACCTTC TRBD1 TRBV2 . TRBJ1-2
CASSVVAGDTDTQYF TGTGCCAGCAGCGTAGTCGCGGGGGACACAGATACGCAGTATTTT TRBD2 TRBV9 . TRBJ2-3
CASSWGPGTGGYEQYF TGTGCCAGCAGCTGGGGTCCCGGGACAGGGGGCTACGAGCAGTACTTC TRBD1 TRBV5-6 once TRBJ2-7
CASSEAPGSNQPQHF TGTGCCAGCAGTGAAGCCCCCGGGTCCAATCAGCCCCAGCATTTT . TRBV6-1 . TRBJ1-5
CASSASGGGFNEKLFF TGCGCCAGCAGCGCCTCCGGGGGAGGGTTCAATGAAAAACTGTTTTTT . TRBV5-1 . TRBJ1-4
CASSRLGQGVSPLHF TGTGCCAGCTCACGCCTGGGACAGGGGGTTTCACCCCTCCACTTT TRBD1 TRBV18 . TRBJ1-6
CASSQQMNTEAFF TGTGCCAGCTCACAGCAAATGAACACTGAAGCTTTCTTT . TRBV2 . TRBJ1-1
CASWPGVEGYTF TGTGCCAGCTGGCCGGGGGTAGAAGGCTACACCTTC . TRBV6-6 . TRBJ1-2
CASSPRGTGASYEQYF TGCGCCAGCAGTCCCCGAGGAACAGGGGCTTCCTACGAGCAGTACTTC TRBD1 TRBV5-1 . TRBJ2-7
CASSEAGSGGMGGYTF TGTGCCAGCAGTGAAGCGGGGTCAGGGGGTATGGGTGGCTACACCTTC TRBD1 TRBV6-1 few TRBJ1-2
CASRPGQGAGTF TGTGCCAGCAGACCGGGACAGGGGGCAGGGACCTTC TRBD1 TRBV12-3/TRBV12-4 . TRBJ1-2
CASSLTINGQPQHF TGCGCCAGCAGCCTGACAATTAACGGTCAGCCCCAGCATTTT . TRBV5-1 few TRBJ1-5
CASSSAKGVADTQYF TGTGCCAGCAGCTCGGCGAAAGGGGTCGCAGATACGCAGTATTTT . TRBV11-3 once TRBJ2-3
CAIRGDGENIQYF TGTGCCATCAGGGGCGACGGGGAGAACATTCAGTACTTC . TRBV10-3 . TRBJ2-4
CASREEAGYNQPQHF TGTGCCAGCAGGGAGGAGGCTGGGTATAATCAGCCCCAGCATTTT . TRBV2 . TRBJ1-5
CASSELGAGNTEAFF TGTGCCAGCAGTGAACTGGGGGCAGGGAACACTGAAGCTTTCTTT . TRBV2 . TRBJ1-1